This entry is about one TCR beta chain. Original analysis: Scientists estimated how many nucleated cells there were by amplifying reference gene primers. Some clones are missing from TCRdb's copy, which holds only in-frame ones; the method was immunoSEQ multiplex PCR. The V and J calls and clone size were taken over from that table, and D and trimming were inferred from the DNA. Of 150,000 to 200,000 clones detected, roughly 85% appear once; the ten largest clones hold about 5.5%. V shed 8 bases and J shed 2 bases, with 13 bases lying between them. CDR1 and CDR2 from the germline V gene are MNHNY and SVGAGI (reference sequence). This CDR3 is built from 14 residues. The entry originates in a study of blood T cell repertoires in COVID-19. Across the study: Samples came from the United States, Italy and Spain, spanning acute and convalescent COVID-19. Sources were T cells, B-cell-depleted T cells, or PBMCs; the material itself was cDNA or gDNA.

The sample consisted of peripheral blood. This chain uses TRBV6-6 with TRBJ2-1; D may be TRBD1 (6 bases). The TCR sequence derives from a woman aged 30 to 39 with acute or convalescent COVID-19. CDR3 residues: CASSHREAYNEQFF. DNA of the CDR3: TGTGCCAGCTCGCACAGGGAAGCCTACAATGAGCAGTTCTTC.